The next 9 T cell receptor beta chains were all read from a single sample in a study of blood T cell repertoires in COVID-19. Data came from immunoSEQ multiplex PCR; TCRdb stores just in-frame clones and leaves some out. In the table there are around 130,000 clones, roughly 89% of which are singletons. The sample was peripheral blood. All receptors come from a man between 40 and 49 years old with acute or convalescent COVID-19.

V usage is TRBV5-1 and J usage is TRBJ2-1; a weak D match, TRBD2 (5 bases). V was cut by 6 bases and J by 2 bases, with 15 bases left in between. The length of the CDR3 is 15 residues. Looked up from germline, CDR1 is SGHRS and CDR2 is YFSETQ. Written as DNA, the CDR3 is TGCGCCAGCACCCAATTACCGGGGACCTACAATGAGCAGTTCTTC. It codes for CASTQLPGTYNEQFF.

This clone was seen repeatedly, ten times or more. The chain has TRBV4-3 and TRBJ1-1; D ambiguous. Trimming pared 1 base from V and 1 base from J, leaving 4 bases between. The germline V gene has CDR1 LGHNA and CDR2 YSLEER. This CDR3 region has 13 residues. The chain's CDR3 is CASSQGQNTEAFF. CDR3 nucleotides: TGCGCCAGCAGCCAAGGACAGAACACTGAAGCTTTCTTT.

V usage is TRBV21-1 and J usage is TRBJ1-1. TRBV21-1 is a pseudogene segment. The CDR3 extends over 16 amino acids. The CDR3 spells CASSSSGGGRDTEAFF. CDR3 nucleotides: TGTGCCAGCAGCTCATCTGGGGGGGGACGAGACACTGAAGCTTTCTTT.

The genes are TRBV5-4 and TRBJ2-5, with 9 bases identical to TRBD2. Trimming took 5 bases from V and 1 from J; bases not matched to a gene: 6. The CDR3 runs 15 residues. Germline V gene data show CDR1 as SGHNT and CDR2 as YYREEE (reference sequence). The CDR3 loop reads CASRVAGGPQETQYF. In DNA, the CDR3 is TGTGCCAGCAGAGTGGCGGGAGGGCCCCAAGAGACCCAGTACTTC. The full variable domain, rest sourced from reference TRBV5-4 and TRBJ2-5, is ETGVTQSPTHLIKTRGQQVTLRCSSQSGHNTVSWYQQALGQGPQFIFQYYREEENGRGNFPPRFSGLQFPNYSSELNVNALELDDSALYLCASRVAGGPQETQYFGPGTRLLVL.

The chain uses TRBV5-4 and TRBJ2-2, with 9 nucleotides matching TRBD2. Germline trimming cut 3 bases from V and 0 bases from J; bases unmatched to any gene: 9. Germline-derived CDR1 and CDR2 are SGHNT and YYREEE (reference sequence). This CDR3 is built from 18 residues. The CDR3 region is CASSYSIAGGTNTGELFF. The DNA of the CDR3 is TGTGCCAGCAGCTACTCTATCGCGGGAGGGACGAACACCGGGGAGCTGTTTTTT. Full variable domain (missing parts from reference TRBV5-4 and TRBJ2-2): ETGVTQSPTHLIKTRGQQVTLRCSSQSGHNTVSWYQQALGQGPQFIFQYYREEENGRGNFPPRFSGLQFPNYSSELNVNALELDDSALYLCASSYSIAGGTNTGELFFGEGSRLTVL.

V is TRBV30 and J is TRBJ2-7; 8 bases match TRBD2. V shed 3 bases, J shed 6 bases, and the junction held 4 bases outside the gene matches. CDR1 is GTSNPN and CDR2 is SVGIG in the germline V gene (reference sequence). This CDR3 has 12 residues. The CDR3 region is CAWSGGVGEQYF. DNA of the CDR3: TGTGCCTGGAGCGGGGGGGTAGGCGAGCAGTACTTC.

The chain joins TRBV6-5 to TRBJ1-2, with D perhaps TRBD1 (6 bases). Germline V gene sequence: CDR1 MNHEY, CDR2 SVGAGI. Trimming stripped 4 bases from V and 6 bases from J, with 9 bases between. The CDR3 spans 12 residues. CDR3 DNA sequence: TGTGCCAGCAGTTTTAACAGGGATGGCTACACCTTC. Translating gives CASSFNRDGYTF.

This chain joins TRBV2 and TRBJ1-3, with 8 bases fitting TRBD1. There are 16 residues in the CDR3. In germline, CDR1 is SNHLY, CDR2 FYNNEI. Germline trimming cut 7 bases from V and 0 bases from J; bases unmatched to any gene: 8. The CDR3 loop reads CASKRDRTTSGNTIYF. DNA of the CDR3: TGTGCCAGCAAACGGGACAGGACTACCTCTGGAAACACCATATATTTT.

The CDR3 sequence: CASSGASETYEQYF. DNA for the CDR3: TGCGCCAGCAGTGGGGCTAGCGAGACCTACGAGCAGTACTTC. V is TRBV10-1 and J is TRBJ2-7; maybe TRBD2 (6 bases). The CDR3 has 14 amino acids. Germline V gene sequence: CDR1 WNHNN, CDR2 SYGVQD (reference sequence). V was trimmed by 4 bases and J by 2 bases, leaving 12 bases between them.